This entry lists 5 T cell receptor beta chains sequenced from one sample in a study of blood T cell repertoires in COVID-19. Profiling relied on immunoSEQ multiplex PCR, and the TCRdb table lists in-frame clones only, not all of them. The sample has 95,000 to 110,000 clones, approximately 85% seen once. The sample consisted of peripheral blood. Source of these receptors: a man between 60 and 75 years old with acute or convalescent COVID-19.

V usage is TRBV5-6 and J usage is TRBJ1-4; 9 positions agree with TRBD1. The CDR3 consists of 14 residues. The ends lost 3 bases at V and 10 bases at J; junction bases unmatched: 7. The germline gives CDR1 SGHDT, CDR2 YYEEEE. The CDR3 region has the DNA TGTGCCAGCAGCTCGGGACAGGGTGTCGGAAAACTGTTTTTT. Protein sequence: CASSSGQGVGKLFF.

The rearrangement joins TRBV5-6 to TRBJ2-1, with a weak D call TRBD2 (5 bases). Trimming took 2 bases from V and 2 from J, leaving 8 bases between them. Per germline, CDR1 SGHDT and CDR2 YYEEEE. The CDR3 is 14 amino acids. CDR3 DNA sequence: TGTGCCAGCAGCTTAAGAGGGCCCTACAATGAGCAGTTCTTC. Amino acid sequence: CASSLRGPYNEQFF.

This sequence joins TRBV18 and TRBJ1-3, with no clear D. The CDR3 length is 13 residues. V was trimmed by 3 bases and J by 2 bases, leaving 5 bases between them. Per the germline V gene, CDR1 is KGHSH and CDR2 is LQKENI. For the CDR3, the DNA is TGTGCCAGCTCACCGGGCGCTGGAAACACCATATATTTT. It encodes CASSPGAGNTIYF.

To note about this clone: At one end the junction does not follow the germline gene, possibly because of a read error. The J gene is TRBJ1-1, the V gene TRBV12-3 or TRBV12-4; D might be TRBD1 (6 bases). The CDR3 is 13 amino acids. The CDR3 nucleotides read TGTGCCAGCAGCTTAGACAGGCCCACTGAAGCTTTCTTT. Its translation is CASSLDRPTEAFF.

A single count supports this clone. This chain links TRBV2 with TRBJ2-3, with unresolved D. Between the trimmed V and J ends, which lost 4 bases and 6 bases, there was a span of 8 bases. This CDR3 is 12 amino acids long. Looked up from germline, CDR1 is SNHLY and CDR2 is FYNNEI. The DNA of the CDR3 is TGTGCCAGCAGTGTCGCTAGGGATACGCAGTATTTT. It translates to CASSVARDTQYF.